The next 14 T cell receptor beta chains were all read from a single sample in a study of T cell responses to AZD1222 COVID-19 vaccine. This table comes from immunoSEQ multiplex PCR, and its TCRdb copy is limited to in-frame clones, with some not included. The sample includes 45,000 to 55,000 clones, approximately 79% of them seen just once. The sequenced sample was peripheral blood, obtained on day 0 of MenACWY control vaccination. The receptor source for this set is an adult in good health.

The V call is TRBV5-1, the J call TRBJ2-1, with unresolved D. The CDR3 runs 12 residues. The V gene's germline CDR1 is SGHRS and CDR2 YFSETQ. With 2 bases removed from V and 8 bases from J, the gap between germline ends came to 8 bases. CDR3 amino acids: CASSLKIDEQFF. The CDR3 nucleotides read TGCGCCAGCAGCTTAAAGATCGATGAGCAGTTCTTC.

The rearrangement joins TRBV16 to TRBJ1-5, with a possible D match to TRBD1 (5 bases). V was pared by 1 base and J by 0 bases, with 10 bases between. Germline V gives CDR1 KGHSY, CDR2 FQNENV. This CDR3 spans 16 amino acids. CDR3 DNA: TGTGCCAGCAGCCAATTAGGCAGGGATAGCAATCAGCCCCAGCATTTT. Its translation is CASSQLGRDSNQPQHF.

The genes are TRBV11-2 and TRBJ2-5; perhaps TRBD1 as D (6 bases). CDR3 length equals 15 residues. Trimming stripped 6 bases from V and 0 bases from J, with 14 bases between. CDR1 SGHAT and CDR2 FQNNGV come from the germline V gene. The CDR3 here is CASRLFRDNQETQYF. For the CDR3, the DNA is TGTGCCAGCAGACTTTTCCGGGACAACCAAGAGACCCAGTACTTC.

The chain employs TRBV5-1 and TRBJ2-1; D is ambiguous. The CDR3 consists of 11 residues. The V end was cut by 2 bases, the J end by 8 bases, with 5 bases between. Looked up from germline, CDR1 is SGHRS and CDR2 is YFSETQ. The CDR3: CASSFQYEQFF. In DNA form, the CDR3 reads TGCGCCAGCAGCTTCCAGTATGAGCAGTTCTTC.

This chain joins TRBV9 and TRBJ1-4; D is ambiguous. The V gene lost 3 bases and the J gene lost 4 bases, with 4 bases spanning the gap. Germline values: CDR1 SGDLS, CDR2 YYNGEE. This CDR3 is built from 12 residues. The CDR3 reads CASSANNEKLFF. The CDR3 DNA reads TGTGCCAGCAGCGCTAATAATGAAAAACTGTTTTTT.

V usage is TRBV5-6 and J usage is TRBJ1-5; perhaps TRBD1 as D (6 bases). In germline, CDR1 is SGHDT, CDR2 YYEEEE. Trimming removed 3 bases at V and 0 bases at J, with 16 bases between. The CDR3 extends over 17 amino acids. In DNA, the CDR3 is TGTGCCAGCAGCTCAGGGACATCCCACTATAGCAATCAGCCCCAGCATTTT. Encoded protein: CASSSGTSHYSNQPQHF.

The CDR3 nucleotides are TGTGCCTGGAGTGTACGAGGACTGCACAATCAGCCCCAGCATTTT. Amino acid sequence: CAWSVRGLHNQPQHF. The chain links TRBV30 to TRBJ1-5; D uncertain. Looked up from germline, CDR1 is GTSNPN and CDR2 is SVGIG (reference sequence). The length of the CDR3 is 15 residues. Trimming took 0 bases from V and 3 from J, leaving 12 bases between them.

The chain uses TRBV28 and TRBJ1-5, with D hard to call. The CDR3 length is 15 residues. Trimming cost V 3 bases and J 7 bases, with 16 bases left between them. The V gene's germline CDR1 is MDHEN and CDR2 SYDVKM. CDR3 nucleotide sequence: TGTGCCAGCAGTTTTGGGTCGAGGGCAAGGCAGCCCCAGCATTTT. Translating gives CASSFGSRARQPQHF.

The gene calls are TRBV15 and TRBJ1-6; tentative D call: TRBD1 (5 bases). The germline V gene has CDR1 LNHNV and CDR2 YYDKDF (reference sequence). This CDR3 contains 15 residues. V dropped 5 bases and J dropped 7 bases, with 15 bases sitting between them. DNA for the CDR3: TGTGCCACCAGCCGTTTGGGGGGGAGCAATTCACCCCTCCACTTT. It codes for CATSRLGGSNSPLHF.

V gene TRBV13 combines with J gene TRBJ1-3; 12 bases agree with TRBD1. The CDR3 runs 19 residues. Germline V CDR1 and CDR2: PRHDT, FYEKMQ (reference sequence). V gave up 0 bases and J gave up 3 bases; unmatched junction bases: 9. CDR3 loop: CASSLGSEGQGAFGNTIYF. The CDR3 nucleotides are TGTGCCAGCAGCTTAGGGTCGGAGGGACAGGGGGCCTTTGGAAACACCATATATTTT.

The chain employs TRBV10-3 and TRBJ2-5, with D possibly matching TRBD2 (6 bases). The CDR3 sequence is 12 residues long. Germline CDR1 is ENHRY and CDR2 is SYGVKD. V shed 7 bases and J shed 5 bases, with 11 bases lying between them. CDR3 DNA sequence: TGTGCCATCAAAGCCGCGGGGGAGACCCAGTACTTC. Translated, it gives CAIKAAGETQYF.

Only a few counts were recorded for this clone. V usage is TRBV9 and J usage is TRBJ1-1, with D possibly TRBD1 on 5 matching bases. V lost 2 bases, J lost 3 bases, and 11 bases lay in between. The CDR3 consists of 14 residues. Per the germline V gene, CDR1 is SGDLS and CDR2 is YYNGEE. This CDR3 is CASSVTGFDTEAFF. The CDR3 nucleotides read TGTGCCAGCAGCGTCACAGGCTTTGACACTGAAGCTTTCTTT.

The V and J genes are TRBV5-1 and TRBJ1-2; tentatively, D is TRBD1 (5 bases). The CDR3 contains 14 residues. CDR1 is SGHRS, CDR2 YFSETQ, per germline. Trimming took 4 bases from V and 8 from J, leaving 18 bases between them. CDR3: CASSPGPGKGGYTF. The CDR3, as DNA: TGCGCCAGCAGCCCAGGGCCCGGCAAAGGAGGCTACACCTTC. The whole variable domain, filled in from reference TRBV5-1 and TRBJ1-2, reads KAGVTQTPRYLIKTRGQQVTLSCSPISGHRSVSWYQQTPGQGLQFLFEYFSETQRNKGNFPGRFSGRQFSNSRSEMNVSTLELGDSALYLCASSPGPGKGGYTFGSGTRLTVV.

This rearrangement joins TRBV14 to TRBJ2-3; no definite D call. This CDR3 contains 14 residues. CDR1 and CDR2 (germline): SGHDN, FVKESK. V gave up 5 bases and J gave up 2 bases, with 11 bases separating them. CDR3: CASSYRLFTDTQYF. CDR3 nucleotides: TGTGCCAGCAGCTACCGACTTTTCACAGATACGCAGTATTTT.